Listed here are 27 T cell receptor beta chains from one sample, sequenced in a study of T cell responses to AZD1222 COVID-19 vaccine. Profiling relied on immunoSEQ multiplex PCR, and the TCRdb table lists in-frame clones only, not all of them. The top ten clones hold less than 4.5% of a sample with some 180,000 clones, around nine tenths of them seen once. The sample here was peripheral blood, taken 28 days after the second dose of the MenACWY control vaccine. The receptors were gathered from an adult who received the MenACWY meningococcal vaccine as a control.

The rearrangement links TRBV3-1 (or the pseudogene TRBV3-2) to TRBJ1-4, with D unclear. Germline V CDR1 and CDR2: LGHDT, YNNKEL (reference sequence). The ends were cut back, 4 bases at V and 0 bases at J, with 6 bases in the middle. CDR3 size: 14 residues. The CDR3 spells CASSRGTTNEKLFF. In DNA form, the CDR3 reads TGTGCCAGCAGCCGCGGGACAACTAATGAAAAACTGTTTTTT.

V is TRBV27 and J is TRBJ1-2, with 7 positions matching TRBD1. The trim removed 4 bases at V and 7 bases at J, leaving 9 bases unmatched. The CDR3 consists of 14 residues. Germline CDR1 reads MNHEY; CDR2 reads SMNVEV (reference sequence). In DNA, the CDR3 is TGTGCCAGCAGTTCGAGGACAGGCACGGGTGGCTACACCTTC. The encoded protein is CASSSRTGTGGYTF.

The chain uses TRBV11-2 and TRBJ1-4; possibly TRBD1 for D (6 bases). Trimming left V 4 bases short and J 7 bases short, with 28 bases between. CDR3 length: 19 amino acids. Germline-derived CDR1 and CDR2 are SGHAT and FQNNGV. Here the CDR3 DNA reads TGTGCCAGCAGCTCCGACCAGGGGCGAGTAGCCCTCTTGGGTGAAAAACTGTTTTTT. Translation gives CASSSDQGRVALLGEKLFF.

This clone was counted a single time. This chain links TRBV7-8 with TRBJ1-2, with 7 bases that match TRBD1. This CDR3 region has 17 residues. Germline values: CDR1 SGHVS, CDR2 FQNEAQ. The trim removed 5 bases at V and 6 bases at J, leaving 18 bases unmatched. This CDR3 is CASSGGKGDSSRDGYTF. The CDR3, as DNA: TGTGCCAGCAGCGGGGGAAAGGGGGACAGTTCTAGGGATGGCTACACCTTC.

The genes are TRBV11-2 and TRBJ1-6; D uncertain. Between the trimmed V and J ends, which lost 2 bases and 9 bases, there was a span of 17 bases. CDR3 length: 16 amino acids. Germline CDR1 reads SGHAT; CDR2 reads FQNNGV. The CDR3 spells CASSLSAVSRSSPLHF. CDR3 DNA: TGTGCCAGCAGCTTATCTGCTGTCAGCCGGAGTTCACCCCTCCACTTT.

The CDR3 bases are TGTGCCAGCAGTTACTACTCCGGGATCTCTGGAAACACCATATATTTT. Its translation is CASSYYSGISGNTIYF. This rearrangement joins TRBV6-5 to TRBJ1-3; no clear D. This CDR3 region has 16 residues. Germline V gives CDR1 MNHEY, CDR2 SVGAGI. V lost 1 base and J 0 bases, leaving 10 bases between the germline ends.

This rearrangement joins TRBV11-2 to TRBJ2-5; a weak D match, TRBD1 (6 bases). Trimming shortened V by 0 bases and J by 1 base, and 15 bases separated the two germline ends. Germline CDR1 reads SGHAT; CDR2 reads FQNNGV. The CDR3 has 17 residues. Here the CDR3 DNA reads TGTGCCAGCAGCTTAGATCGGGGTGGGACACTCCAAGAGACCCAGTACTTC. Residues: CASSLDRGGTLQETQYF.

The V call is TRBV2, the J call TRBJ2-7, with D tentatively TRBD1 (6 bases). Germline assignment: CDR1 SNHLY and CDR2 FYNNEI. V gave up 10 bases and J gave up 7 bases, with 23 bases separating them. The CDR3 length is 14 residues. CDR3 coding DNA: TGTGCCACCACGTACGGATCAGGGGTAGGGGAGCAGTACTTC. Protein sequence: CATTYGSGVGEQYF.

The gene calls are TRBV11-3 and TRBJ2-3, with D unclear. Germline CDR1 reads SGHNT; CDR2 reads YENEEA. Deletions cut 4 bases from V and 6 bases from J, with 8 bases between. CDR3 length: 12 amino acids. CDR3 loop: CASSWTSDTQYF. The CDR3 nucleotides read TGTGCCAGCAGCTGGACCTCTGATACGCAGTATTTT.

The chain recombines TRBV28 with TRBJ2-3; TRBD2 agrees at 7 bases. V lost 3 bases and J lost 3; bases outside the gene matches: 6. CDR1 MDHEN and CDR2 SYDVKM come from the germline V gene. The CDR3 sequence is 15 residues long. The CDR3 reads CASSFSSGGTDTQYF. The CDR3 bases are TGTGCCAGCAGTTTTTCTAGCGGAGGGACAGATACGCAGTATTTT.

The CDR3 sequence is CASSLGGRQGGYTF. CDR3 nucleotide sequence: TGCGCCAGCAGCTTGGGGGGGAGGCAAGGTGGCTACACCTTC. The rearrangement uses TRBV5-1 and TRBJ1-2; the D gene is possibly TRBD1 (5 bases). Germline assignment: CDR1 SGHRS and CDR2 YFSETQ. The CDR3 is 14 amino acids. Trimming took off 0 bases at V and 7 bases at J, with 13 bases between the two ends.

V gene TRBV7-9 combines with J gene TRBJ1-1; tentatively, D is TRBD1 (5 bases). Per the germline V gene, CDR1 is SEHNR and CDR2 is FQNEAQ (reference sequence). This CDR3 comprises 13 residues. Trimming stripped 6 bases from V and 7 bases from J, with 15 bases between. The CDR3 loop reads CASRGNRGVEAFF. The CDR3, as DNA: TGTGCCAGCAGGGGAAATCGGGGGGTTGAAGCTTTCTTT.

This sequence joins TRBV5-6 and TRBJ2-7; D gene unclear. The CDR3 contains 13 residues. Germline V gives CDR1 SGHDT, CDR2 YYEEEE. The V end was cut by 1 base, the J end by 4 bases, with 9 bases between. CDR3 nucleotide sequence: TGTGCCAGCAGCTTGTCGCAGCTTTACGAGCAGTACTTC. It translates to CASSLSQLYEQYF.

This chain joins TRBV7-2 and TRBJ1-5, with D unresolved. The CDR3 covers 15 residues. CDR1 and CDR2 from the germline V gene are SGHTA and FQGNSA. Trimming pared 0 bases from V and 0 bases from J, leaving 6 bases between. CDR3 DNA sequence: TGTGCCAGCAGCTTAGCTGCGGCTAGCAATCAGCCCCAGCATTTT. It yields the protein CASSLAAASNQPQHF.

V usage is TRBV24-1 and J usage is TRBJ2-1; TRBD1 matches at 9 bases. The V segment lost 4 bases and the J segment 5 bases; nucleotides outside the gene matches: 5. CDR3 length: 15 amino acids. Germline V gene data show CDR1 as KGHDR and CDR2 as SFDVKD. The CDR3 nucleotides read TGTGCCACCAGTGAGCCGGGACAGGGAAACAATGAGCAGTTCTTC. Translating gives CATSEPGQGNNEQFF.

The rearrangement links TRBV14 to TRBJ1-1, with D uncertain. Germline values: CDR1 SGHDN, CDR2 FVKESK. V lost 0 bases, J lost 7 bases, and 9 bases lay in between. The CDR3 is made up of 13 amino acids. CDR3 nucleotides: TGTGCCAGCAGCCAAGAGTTGGCAGGTGAAGCTTTCTTT. This translates into CASSQELAGEAFF.

The chain recombines TRBV6-2 or TRBV6-3 with TRBJ2-1, with TRBD2 identical over 10 bases. CDR1 is MNHEY and CDR2 is SVGEGT in the germline V gene. CDR3 length equals 16 residues. Trimming removed 4 bases from V and 6 bases from J; junction bases left unmatched: 9. For the CDR3, the DNA is TGTGCCAGCAGTTCCTTCCTGAGCGGGAGGGCCAATGAGCAGTTCTTC. It specifies CASSSFLSGRANEQFF.

The CDR3 reads CASSPRLAIRDEKLFF. The CDR3 DNA sequence: TGTGCCAGCAGCCCTCGTCTTGCGATTCGGGATGAAAAACTGTTTTTT. The chain combines TRBV14 with TRBJ1-4; D gene ambiguous. Per germline, CDR1 SGHDN and CDR2 FVKESK. The CDR3 totals 16 residues. V dropped 4 bases and J dropped 6 bases, with 18 bases sitting between them.

This chain connects TRBV2 to TRBJ1-2; a possible D gene is TRBD1 (6 bases). The CDR3 sequence is 19 residues long. Germline-derived CDR1 and CDR2 are SNHLY and FYNNEI. The germline V and J ends were trimmed by 4 bases and 8 bases, with 32 bases remaining between them. CDR3 coding DNA: TGTGCCAGCAGTGCAACCTTGCGACAGGTCGAGGGAAGGTCCCGAGGCTACACCTTC. Encoded protein: CASSATLRQVEGRSRGYTF.

The chain links TRBV20-1 to TRBJ2-1; D is unresolved. The CDR3 is 11 residues long. Germline lookup yields CDR1 DFQATT and CDR2 SNEGSKA (reference sequence). V lost 4 bases to trimming and J lost 12 bases, with 13 bases between them. This chain's CDR3 is CSATPGGVQFF. The DNA of the CDR3 is TGCAGTGCTACCCCAGGTGGTGTGCAGTTCTTC.

The chain employs TRBV7-6 and TRBJ2-3, with D unresolved. V was pared by 1 base and J by 0 bases, with 14 bases between. Looked up from germline, CDR1 is SGHVS and CDR2 is FNYEAQ. The length of the CDR3 is 17 residues. The CDR3 loop is CASSLGVAQASTDTQYF. The CDR3 DNA sequence: TGTGCCAGCAGCTTAGGGGTTGCTCAGGCTAGCACAGATACGCAGTATTTT.

CDR3 residues: CASRDTGSSYYGYTF. The CDR3 DNA follows: TGTGCCAGCAGGGATACAGGGTCCTCCTACTATGGCTACACCTTC. The chain joins TRBV28 to TRBJ1-2; D is perhaps TRBD1 (6 bases). The CDR3 runs to 15 residues. Between the trimmed V and J ends, which lost 6 bases and 3 bases, there was a span of 17 bases. Per the germline V gene, CDR1 is MDHEN and CDR2 is SYDVKM.

The chain carries TRBV6-5 and TRBJ2-5; 7 bases match TRBD1. With 6 bases clipped from V and 4 bases from J, the junction kept 8 bases outside the gene matches. The CDR3 loop spans 14 amino acids. Germline-derived CDR1 and CDR2 are MNHEY and SVGAGI. The CDR3 coding sequence is TGTGCCAGCAGCGACAGGGCAACGGCAGAGACCCAGTACTTC. Translated: CASSDRATAETQYF.

This chain connects TRBV18 to TRBJ1-1; D not resolved. CDR1 is KGHSH and CDR2 is LQKENI in the germline V gene. Trimming left V 2 bases short and J 0 bases short, with 10 bases between. The CDR3 contains 15 residues. CDR3 amino acids: CASSPSGAVNTEAFF. In DNA, the CDR3 is TGTGCCAGCTCACCATCGGGAGCGGTGAACACTGAAGCTTTCTTT.

This CDR3 reads CASSPQVDLRETQYF. The CDR3 DNA sequence: TGTGCCAGCAGCCCCCAGGTGGACCTCAGGGAGACCCAGTACTTC. This chain joins TRBV6-2 or TRBV6-3 and TRBJ2-5, with no clear D. Trimming stripped 6 bases from V and 5 bases from J, with 19 bases between. The CDR3 has 15 residues. Per the germline V gene, CDR1 is MNHEY and CDR2 is SVGEGT.

This sequence joins TRBV27 and TRBJ1-1; maybe TRBD1 (5 bases). The CDR3 has 13 amino acids. CDR1 MNHEY and CDR2 SMNVEV come from the germline V gene (reference sequence). The V end lost 4 bases, the J end lost 5 bases, and 11 bases lay between the germline ends. The CDR3 nucleotides read TGTGCCAGCAGTTGGGAGGGGAGGACTGAAGCTTTCTTT. It yields the protein CASSWEGRTEAFF.

The rearrangement links TRBV6-2 or TRBV6-3 to TRBJ1-2; TRBD1 matches 9 bases. The CDR3 length is 14 residues. Looked up from germline, CDR1 is MNHEY and CDR2 is SVGEGT. The V segment lost 2 bases and the J segment 8 bases; nucleotides outside the gene matches: 6. CDR3 loop: CASSYPRTGEGYTF. CDR3 DNA: TGTGCCAGCAGTTACCCGCGGACAGGGGAAGGCTACACCTTC.